Here is one T cell receptor beta chain with its context. The antigen is unknown. Produced via immunoSEQ multiplex PCR; TCRdb's table is partial and in-frame only. The sample contains fewer than 25,000 clones, about 76% of which appear only once. The trim removed 3 bases at V and 6 bases at J, leaving 3 bases unmatched. Per germline, CDR1 SGHVS and CDR2 FNYEAQ. The CDR3 consists of 14 residues. The data were obtained in a study of OX40 agonist ivuxolimab in advanced cancers. Blood sampling was done at baseline, cycle 4 day 1, and cycle 7 day 1. Regarding the study as a whole: Clones of CD4+ and CD8+ blood T cells grew by week 6 at doses of 0.1 to 3.0 mg/kg. Some nonresponders additionally presented with little normalized T-cell clonal expansion. Expanded clones were, on average, more numerous in CD8+ T cells than in CD4+.

The TCR originated in an adult with an advanced solid tumor such as melanoma, head and neck, liver or kidney cancer. The chain has TRBV7-6 and TRBJ2-1; 9 nucleotides align to TRBD1. The source was CD4+ or CD8+ T cells sorted from blood, collected in a trial of the OX40 agonist ivuxolimab. This chain's CDR3 is CASSFSTGGNEQFF. In DNA form, the CDR3 reads TGTGCCAGCAGCTTCTCGACAGGGGGCAATGAGCAGTTCTTC.